This TCR beta chain was obtained from a study of cytomegalovirus exposure and HLA in healthy donors. Points on this clone: What it binds is unknown.

This PCR relied on a set of 60 Vbeta primers and 13 Jbeta primers. TCRdb's copy holds only in-frame clones and misses some; the assay was immunoSEQ multiplex PCR. Here the sample spans 160,000 or so clones, over 65% being singletons. V lost 6 bases and J 2 bases, leaving 10 bases between the germline ends. Germline CDR1 is ENHRY and CDR2 is SYGVKD. This CDR3 is 13 amino acids long. Study-wide findings and caveats: In a later analysis, CMV-associated beta chains were mostly HLA-associated, it appeared. Later on, an analysis found that several of the most significant clusters appeared to be linked to common viral pathogens, which included parvovirus B19. Previous analysis showed most TCR beta V segments were productive about 87% or about 30% of the time.

The receptor's source is a man between 60 and 70 years old in good health and CMV-seronegative. The chain is built from TRBV10-3 and TRBJ2-5; D may be TRBD1 (6 bases). Sequenced input: PBMCs. CDR3 in amino acids: CAISLQGQETQYF. The CDR3 region has the DNA TGTGCCATCAGCTTACAGGGACAAGAGACCCAGTACTTC.